These T cell receptor beta chains were read from a single sample in a study of cytomegalovirus exposure and HLA in healthy donors. Using immunoSEQ multiplex PCR, the repertoire was profiled, and TCRdb retains in-frame clones only, with some absent. The sample has a few hundred thousand clones, about 83% seen once. The specimen was PBMCs. The receptors shown here come from a woman aged 40 to 50 in good health and CMV-seropositive. CDR3s include the opening cysteine and the closing phenylalanine or tryptophan. A D gene is named only where the DNA matches it firmly. Not all rows give a size; the values are once, few, many and, for expanded clones, a class.

TRBV19	TRBJ1-1	-	-	14	TGTGCCAGTAGTAGTCGACAGAAGTGGACTGAAGCTTTCTTT	CASSSRQKWTEAFF
TRBV29-1	TRBJ1-1	-	TRBD1	12	TGCAGCGTTCACAGGGGGCACACTGAAGCTTTCTTT	CSVHRGHTEAFF
TRBV28	TRBJ2-5	-	TRBD2	18	TGTGCCAGCAGTAAGGGGACTAGCGGGAGTAGGAGGCAAGAGACCCAGTACTTC	CASSKGTSGSRRQETQYF
TRBV25-1	TRBJ1-2	-	-	15	TGTGCCAGCAGTGATCCGGCAGGGCTTCCGGATGGCTACACCTTC	CASSDPAGLPDGYTF
TRBV4-1	TRBJ2-3	once	-	12	TGTGCCAGCAGCCAAGGTATAGATACGCAGTATTTT	CASSQGIDTQYF
TRBV30	TRBJ2-7	-	TRBD1	13	TGTGCCTGGGCAAAGGGACAGACCTACGAGCAGTACTTC	CAWAKGQTYEQYF
TRBV13	TRBJ1-1	-	TRBD1	16	TGTGCCAGCAGCCCTCCCGGGGAGACAGGGGGAACTGAAGCTTTCTTT	CASSPPGETGGTEAFF
TRBV18	TRBJ2-2	-	TRBD2	18	TGTGCCAGCTCACCTATGGCGGGAGGGCCCCCGAACACCGGGGAGCTGTTTTTT	CASSPMAGGPPNTGELFF
TRBV7-8	TRBJ2-1	-	TRBD2	16	TGTGCCAGCAGCTTAGTGGGGACTAGCGGATACAATGAGCAGTTCTTC	CASSLVGTSGYNEQFF
TRBV25-1	TRBJ2-7	-	TRBD1	15	TGTGCCAGCAGTGATGGACAGGGGGCTTCCTACGAGCAGTACTTC	CASSDGQGASYEQYF
TRBV19	TRBJ2-1	-	TRBD2	14	TGTGCCAGTAGTATGGCGGGAGAGTACAATGAGCAGTTCTTC	CASSMAGEYNEQFF
TRBV18	TRBJ1-2	-	-	15	TGTGCCAGCTCTAACTTGGACAGCACTAACTATGGCTACACCTTC	CASSNLDSTNYGYTF
TRBV4-3	TRBJ2-7	-	-	14	TGCGCCAGCAGCCAAGACGGGGTAAGCTACGAGCAGTACTTC	CASSQDGVSYEQYF
TRBV6-4	TRBJ2-1	once	-	14	TGTGCCAGCAGGCGGGACAGTAGGATCAATGAGCAGTTCTTC	CASRRDSRINEQFF
TRBV11-3	TRBJ2-1	few	-	14	TGTGCCAGCAGCCGTTCGGGGGAGTACAATGAGCAGTTCTTC	CASSRSGEYNEQFF
TRBV7-2	TRBJ2-1	-	TRBD2	15	TGTGCCAGCAGCCAAGGTGGGACTAGCGGGGCCCAGCAGTTCTTC	CASSQGGTSGAQQFF
TRBV4-1	TRBJ2-1	-	TRBD1	17	TGCGCCAGCAGCCAAGACCCGGACAGGGGCTTTTACAATGAGCAGTTCTTC	CASSQDPDRGFYNEQFF
TRBV2	TRBJ2-1	-	TRBD2	16	TGTGCCAGCAGGACCAGACTAGCGGGAGAAGGCAATGAGCAGTTCTTC	CASRTRLAGEGNEQFF
TRBV9	TRBJ2-7	-	-	15	TGTGCCAGCAGCGTTTACATGGAGGGGGGGAACGAGCAGTACTTC	CASSVYMEGGNEQYF
TRBV27	TRBJ2-1	once	TRBD2	14	TGTGCCAGCAGTGTAAGCGGGAGGGTCAACGAGCAGTTCTTC	CASSVSGRVNEQFF
TRBV6-5	TRBJ1-2	-	TRBD1	15	TGTGCCAGCAGACTCTCGGGACAGGGTGGCTATGGCTACACCTTC	CASRLSGQGGYGYTF